These 13 T cell receptor beta chains share one sample of origin, sequenced in a study of radiation and T cells in renal cell carcinoma. Repertoires were generated with immunoSEQ multiplex PCR, while TCRdb's copy carries only in-frame clones and drops some. Here the sample spans 150,000 or so clones, 88% being singletons. Time point specified: baseline pretreatment blood. The sample's treatment: 15 Gy SBRT to primary tumor, nephrectomy 4 weeks later. The sample was blood, taken from a patient whose treatment included radiotherapy and nephrectomy. All receptors derive from a woman in her 70s with renal cell carcinoma.

CDR3 sequence: CASMVGSYNSPLHF. The CDR3 DNA follows: TGTGCCAGCATGGTGGGCTCCTATAATTCACCCCTCCACTTT. The J gene is TRBJ1-6, the V gene TRBV28; D remains ambiguous. CDR1 MDHEN and CDR2 SYDVKM come from the germline V gene. V lost 7 bases to trimming and J lost 0 bases, with 7 bases between them. The CDR3 spans 14 residues.

The chain recombines TRBV5-1 with TRBJ2-3, with a tentative D call TRBD1 (6 bases). Trimming removed 4 bases at V and 0 bases at J, with 18 bases between. CDR3 size: 17 residues. Germline CDR1 and CDR2: SGHRS and YFSETQ. The CDR3 protein is CASSVDRHSTSTDTQYF. The CDR3 nucleotides read TGCGCCAGCAGCGTAGACAGGCACTCCACTAGCACAGATACGCAGTATTTT.

V usage is TRBV5-4 and J usage is TRBJ2-2, with D perhaps assigned TRBD1 or TRBD2 (5 bases each). Trimming shortened V by 3 bases and J by 2 bases, and 11 bases separated the two germline ends. The germline CDR1 and CDR2 sequences are SGHNT and YYREEE (reference sequence). The CDR3 contains 15 residues. The CDR3 DNA is TGTGCCAGCAGCTCCGGGGACCTAAACACCGGGGAGCTGTTTTTT. This encodes CASSSGDLNTGELFF. Full variable domain (outside the CDR3, taken from reference TRBV5-4 and TRBJ2-2): ETGVTQSPTHLIKTRGQQVTLRCSSQSGHNTVSWYQQALGQGPQFIFQYYREEENGRGNFPPRFSGLQFPNYSSELNVNALELDDSALYLCASSSGDLNTGELFFGEGSRLTVL.

The V gene is TRBV5-4, the J gene TRBJ2-1, with 12 bases that match TRBD2. The CDR3 totals 15 residues. The germline CDR1 and CDR2 sequences are SGHNT and YYREEE (reference sequence). V trimming: 4 bases; J trimming: 5 bases; junction bases outside the gene matches: 4. The CDR3 DNA follows: TGTGCCAGCAGCCCTAGCGGGGGGGCCCACAATGAGCAGTTCTTC. It specifies CASSPSGGAHNEQFF.

The chain has TRBV19 and TRBJ1-5, with D tentatively TRBD1 (6 bases). V dropped 3 bases and J dropped 0 bases, with 9 bases sitting between them. Germline lookup yields CDR1 LNHDA and CDR2 SQIVND (reference sequence). The CDR3 has 15 residues. Written as DNA, the CDR3 is TGTGCCAGTAGTATTATGGACAGTAGCAATCAGCCCCAGCATTTT. Translated, it gives CASSIMDSSNQPQHF. Filled out from reference TRBV19 and TRBJ1-5, the complete variable domain reads DGGITQSPKYLFRKEGQNVTLSCEQNLNHDAMYWYRQDPGQGLRLIYYSQIVNDFQKGDIAEGYSVSREKKESFPLTVTSAQKNPTAFYLCASSIMDSSNQPQHFGDGTRLSIL.

The rearrangement uses TRBV6-5 and TRBJ2-1; D not resolved. There are 13 residues in the CDR3. V lost 0 bases to trimming and J lost 4 bases, with 4 bases between them. Looked up from germline, CDR1 is MNHEY and CDR2 is SVGAGI. CDR3 in DNA: TGTGCCAGCAGTTACTCCGCGTACAATGAGCAGTTCTTC. Translated, it gives CASSYSAYNEQFF.

The V gene is TRBV7-6, the J gene TRBJ1-4; D unresolved. Germline CDR1 and CDR2: SGHVS and FNYEAQ. The length of the CDR3 is 15 residues. The V gene lost 1 base and the J gene lost 5 bases, with 11 bases spanning the gap. The CDR3 here is CASSLGRGLNEKLFF. In DNA, the CDR3 is TGTGCCAGCAGCTTAGGAAGAGGTTTGAATGAAAAACTGTTTTTT.

The V and J genes are TRBV27 and TRBJ2-7; D gene unclear. The germline V and J ends were trimmed by 3 bases and 0 bases, with 6 bases remaining between them. This CDR3 is built from 13 residues. The V gene's germline CDR1 is MNHEY and CDR2 SMNVEV (reference sequence). In nucleotides, the CDR3 is TGTGCCAGCAGTTTGACGTCCTCCTACGAGCAGTACTTC. It is translated as CASSLTSSYEQYF.

The chain uses TRBV15 and TRBJ2-1; 8 bases are shared with TRBD2. With 3 bases clipped from V and 0 bases from J, the junction kept 10 bases outside the gene matches. This CDR3 contains 18 residues. Germline CDR1 reads LNHNV; CDR2 reads YYDKDF (reference sequence). The CDR3 region is CATSSRAGVPSSYNEQFF. The CDR3 DNA sequence: TGTGCCACCAGCAGTAGAGCGGGGGTTCCAAGCTCCTACAATGAGCAGTTCTTC.

DNA of the CDR3: TGCGCCAGCAGCCAAGTGGACCTCGTGTATTACAATGAGCAGTTCTTC. Translating it yields CASSQVDLVYYNEQFF. This chain uses TRBV4-1 with TRBJ2-1; D not certain. This CDR3 spans 16 amino acids. Germline loops: CDR1 MGHRA, CDR2 YSYEKL. Trimming removed 1 base from V and 4 bases from J, with 14 bases in between.

This clone was seen a handful of times. The chain has TRBV29-1 and TRBJ2-3; D is ambiguous. The germline V gene has CDR1 SQVTM and CDR2 ANQGSEA. This CDR3 has 15 amino acids. V dropped 1 base and J dropped 0 bases, with 11 bases sitting between them. This CDR3 is CSVEVSRPSTDTQYF. The CDR3 coding sequence is TGCAGCGTTGAAGTTAGCCGACCTAGCACAGATACGCAGTATTTT.

The DNA for the CDR3 is TGTGCCAGCAGTAAAGACCGGTCAAATTCACCCCTCCACTTT. It is translated as CASSKDRSNSPLHF. V and J are TRBV28 and TRBJ1-6, with D uncertain. Germline V CDR1 and CDR2: MDHEN, SYDVKM. The CDR3 is 14 amino acids. Deletions cut 5 bases from V and 7 bases from J, with 12 bases between.

This rearrangement joins TRBV7-6 to TRBJ2-2; possible D gene TRBD1, 6 bases. Trimming left V 5 bases short and J 4 bases short, with 17 bases between. Per the germline V gene, CDR1 is SGHVS and CDR2 is FNYEAQ. CDR3 length equals 16 residues. CDR3 nucleotide sequence: TGTGCCAGCAGCCTGGGCACAGGGACGAGCACCGGGGAGCTGTTTTTT. Amino acid sequence: CASSLGTGTSTGELFF.